This section outlines one T cell receptor beta chain sequence together with its context. The antigen is undetermined. CDR1 and CDR2 from the germline V gene are MNHEY and SMNVEV (reference sequence). V lost 3 bases, J lost 2 bases, and 20 bases lay in between. CDR3 length: 18 amino acids. PCR primers comprised 60 Vbeta and 13 Jbeta primers. Generated by immunoSEQ multiplex PCR, the TCRdb table keeps only in-frame clones and is missing some. Counted here are over 75,000 clones, about 80% occurring once; the ten biggest clones make up about 0.71%. These data are taken from a study of cytomegalovirus exposure and HLA in healthy donors. Whole-study results and caveats: Most CMV-associated TCR beta chains appeared HLA-restricted in a later analysis.

The chain couples TRBV27 to TRBJ2-1, with a weak D call TRBD2 (5 bases). The source material was PBMCs. This sequence was found in a woman aged 60-70 years in good health and CMV-seronegative. The CDR3 sequence is CASSFLAPSGLTYNEQFF. The CDR3 DNA follows: TGTGCCAGCAGTTTTCTAGCCCCGTCAGGACTTACCTACAATGAGCAGTTCTTC.